The 28 T cell receptor beta chains given below trace back to one sample, sequenced in a study of PD-1 blockade in classical Hodgkin lymphoma. Brentuximab vedotin exposure varied among the patients, all of whom had relapsed after autologous stem cell transplantation. Generated by immunoSEQ multiplex PCR, the TCRdb table keeps only in-frame clones and is missing some. Among roughly 20,000 clones, roughly 83% were seen once, and the ten largest hold approximately 6.3%. The sequencing here drew on peripheral blood mononuclear cells (PBMCs), taken at baseline. These receptors were taken from a human donor with classical Hodgkin lymphoma.

The chain uses TRBV7-8 and TRBJ2-5; 10 nucleotides agree with TRBD1. The CDR3 has 15 amino acids. Trimming took 0 bases from V and 6 from J; bases not matched to a gene: 4. CDR1 and CDR2 from the germline V gene are SGHVS and FQNEAQ. The CDR3 here is CASSLAGDRGQTQYF. CDR3 sequence (DNA): TGTGCCAGCAGCTTAGCAGGGGACAGGGGACAGACCCAGTACTTC.

This rearrangement joins TRBV7-2 to TRBJ1-1, with D maybe TRBD1 (5 bases). The V end was cut by 8 bases, the J end by 7 bases, with 17 bases between. This CDR3 contains 13 residues. Germline assignment: CDR1 SGHTA and CDR2 FQGNSA. The CDR3 reads CASGTGQGLEAFF. In DNA form, the CDR3 reads TGTGCCAGCGGTACGGGGCAGGGCCTTGAAGCTTTCTTT.

The chain employs TRBV15 and TRBJ2-5, with a possible D match to TRBD2 (6 bases). Germline CDR1 is LNHNV and CDR2 is YYDKDF (reference sequence). V was trimmed by 8 bases and J by 5 bases, leaving 15 bases between them. This CDR3 contains 13 residues. The CDR3 nucleotides read TGTGCCACCGTCCCCAGCGGAGGGGAGACCCAGTACTTC. Encoded protein: CATVPSGGETQYF.

V and J are TRBV2 and TRBJ1-4; 9 positions agree with TRBD1. This CDR3 region has 13 residues. From germline, CDR1 is SNHLY and CDR2 FYNNEI. The ends lost 6 bases at V and 6 bases at J; junction bases unmatched: 2. The CDR3 protein is CASRGQGYEKLFF. The CDR3 nucleotides are TGTGCCAGCAGGGGACAGGGCTATGAAAAACTGTTTTTT.

This chain connects TRBV19 to TRBJ2-7, with D uncertain. Per the germline V gene, CDR1 is LNHDA and CDR2 is SQIVND (reference sequence). This CDR3 has 13 residues. Deletions cut 7 bases from V and 0 bases from J, with 10 bases between. For the CDR3, the DNA is TGTGCCAGTAAGTCCCCGAGCTCCTACGAGCAGTACTTC. It specifies CASKSPSSYEQYF.

This clone has a single count. The V gene is TRBV12-5, the J gene TRBJ2-7, with unresolved D. This CDR3 is built from 12 residues. The germline V gene encodes CDR1 LGHNT and CDR2 FRNRAP. V was cut by 1 base and J by 5 bases, with 6 bases left in between. The CDR3 DNA sequence: TGTGCTAGTGGTTTGGGGGCGGACGAGCAGTACTTC. Residues: CASGLGADEQYF.

In this sample, this clone turned up a few times. The chain uses TRBV27 and TRBJ1-2; tentatively, D is TRBD1 (6 bases). CDR1 and CDR2 from the germline V gene are MNHEY and SMNVEV (reference sequence). The V and J ends lost 2 bases and 0 bases respectively, with 16 bases between them. This CDR3 is built from 17 residues. The CDR3 DNA reads as TGTGCCAGCAGTTTAAGATCGGGAGGGGGTTCTAACTATGGCTACACCTTC. This sequence encodes CASSLRSGGGSNYGYTF.

V and J are TRBV7-9 and TRBJ1-1; no clear D. The V and J ends lost 1 base and 3 bases respectively, with 15 bases between them. Germline V gene data show CDR1 as SEHNR and CDR2 as FQNEAQ (reference sequence). The length of the CDR3 is 16 residues. This CDR3 reads CASSLVPLQDDTEAFF. In DNA form, the CDR3 reads TGTGCCAGCAGCTTAGTTCCTTTGCAGGATGACACTGAAGCTTTCTTT. The full variable domain, with the rest looked up from reference TRBV7-9 and TRBJ1-1, is DTGVSQNPRHKITKRGQNVTFRCDPISEHNRLYWYRQTLGQGPEFLTYFQNEAQLEKSRLLSDRFSAERPKGSFSTLEIQRTEQGDSAMYLCASSLVPLQDDTEAFFGQGTRLTVV.

The chain is built from TRBV29-1 and TRBJ2-3, with D perhaps matching TRBD1 (5 bases). V lost 3 bases to trimming and J lost 2 bases, with 15 bases between them. Looked up from germline, CDR1 is SQVTM and CDR2 is ANQGSEA. CDR3 length: 15 amino acids. CDR3 DNA sequence: TGCAGCGTTGACCCCGACAGTTCGGTCACAGATACGCAGTATTTT. It specifies CSVDPDSSVTDTQYF.

V gene TRBV4-2 combines with J gene TRBJ2-7; perhaps TRBD1 as D (5 bases). The CDR3 loop spans 15 amino acids. Looked up from germline, CDR1 is LGHNA and CDR2 is YNFKEQ. V was trimmed by 0 bases and J by 2 bases, leaving 11 bases between them. The CDR3 nucleotides read TGTGCCAGCAGCCAAGACGACAGCAAAACCTACGAGCAGTACTTC. Protein sequence: CASSQDDSKTYEQYF.

The gene calls are TRBV7-9 and TRBJ2-2; the D gene is possibly TRBD1 (7 bases). This CDR3 comprises 16 residues. CDR1 is SEHNR, CDR2 FQNEAQ, per germline (reference sequence). Trimming left V 1 base short and J 6 bases short, with 15 bases between. The CDR3 protein is CASSLVPRGESGELFF. CDR3 nucleotide sequence: TGTGCCAGCAGCTTAGTTCCCAGGGGGGAATCCGGGGAGCTGTTTTTT.

The J gene is TRBJ1-4, the V gene TRBV19, with D possibly being TRBD1 (6 bases). This CDR3 spans 14 amino acids. Per germline, CDR1 LNHDA and CDR2 SQIVND (reference sequence). Trimming took off 2 bases at V and 5 bases at J, with 9 bases between the two ends. The CDR3 here is CASSIQGWNEKLFF. In DNA form, the CDR3 reads TGTGCCAGTAGTATACAGGGGTGGAATGAAAAACTGTTTTTT.

V is TRBV4-2 and J is TRBJ1-1; 9 nucleotides align to TRBD1. The ends lost 2 bases at V and 3 bases at J; junction bases unmatched: 16. Germline V gives CDR1 LGHNA, CDR2 YNFKEQ. This CDR3 contains 19 residues. The CDR3 reads CASSQTPTGGFRADTEAFF. The DNA of the CDR3 is TGTGCCAGCAGCCAAACCCCCACAGGGGGCTTTCGGGCGGACACTGAAGCTTTCTTT.

CDR3 nucleotide sequence: TGTGCCATCAGGAATAACAGCTCCTATAATTCACCCCTCCACTTT. It translates to CAIRNNSSYNSPLHF. The V gene is TRBV10-3, the J gene TRBJ1-6; D not certain. This CDR3 comprises 15 residues. Trimming removed 6 bases from V and 0 bases from J, with 9 bases in between. CDR1 and CDR2 (germline): ENHRY, SYGVKD.

Remarks on this clone: The sample has other DNA sequences that encode this CDR3 too. The gene calls are TRBV28 and TRBJ2-7, with 7 bases matching TRBD2. With 6 bases clipped from V and 2 bases from J, the junction kept 10 bases outside the gene matches. CDR1 and CDR2 from the germline V gene are MDHEN and SYDVKM. CDR3 length equals 15 residues. This CDR3 is CASRGRGADTYEQYF. For the CDR3, the DNA is TGTGCCAGCAGAGGGAGGGGCGCCGATACCTACGAGCAGTACTTC. The variable domain in full, completed from reference TRBV28 and TRBJ2-7, reads DVKVTQSSRYLVKRTGEKVFLECVQDMDHENMFWYRQDPGLGLRLIYFSYDVKMKEKGDIPEGYSVSREKKERFSLILESASTNQTSMYLCASRGRGADTYEQYFGPGTRLTVT.

The chain recombines TRBV14 with TRBJ2-7; D possibly corresponds to TRBD1 (6 bases). The CDR3 has 15 residues. V was shortened by 9 bases and J by 1 base, with 19 bases between the two germline ends. The germline gives CDR1 SGHDN, CDR2 FVKESK. The CDR3 coding sequence is TGTGCCAGTAGATCGGCTGGGGACAATTCCTACGAGCAGTACTTC. It codes for CASRSAGDNSYEQYF.

This chain uses TRBV2 with TRBJ1-1, with a possible D match to TRBD1 (6 bases). The CDR3 consists of 16 residues. Trimming left V 0 bases short and J 0 bases short, with 11 bases between. In germline, CDR1 is SNHLY, CDR2 FYNNEI. In DNA, the CDR3 is TGTGCCAGCAGTGAAGCAAAGGGGGAAATGAACACTGAAGCTTTCTTT. This codes for CASSEAKGEMNTEAFF.

This chain connects TRBV18 to TRBJ2-7; 7 bases are shared with TRBD1. Germline V gives CDR1 KGHSH, CDR2 LQKENI. This CDR3 region has 14 residues. V gave up 2 bases and J gave up 5 bases; unmatched junction bases: 6. CDR3 coding DNA: TGTGCCAGCTCACCATGGGGACAGAGGAACGAGCAGTACTTC. This translates into CASSPWGQRNEQYF.

This chain joins TRBV5-1 and TRBJ1-2; D is possibly TRBD1 (6 bases). The CDR3 spans 13 residues. V was clipped by 0 bases and J by 5 bases, with 8 bases between them. From germline, CDR1 is SGHRS and CDR2 YFSETQ. The CDR3 loop is CASSLGQVYGYTF. In DNA, the CDR3 is TGCGCCAGCAGCTTGGGACAGGTGTATGGCTACACCTTC.

Here the CDR3 reads CASSPGRQGSPLHF. The CDR3 DNA reads TGTGCCAGCAGCCCGGGACGGCAAGGTTCACCCCTCCACTTT. V gene TRBV7-8 combines with J gene TRBJ1-6; the D gene is possibly TRBD1 (5 bases). CDR1 and CDR2 (germline): SGHVS, FQNEAQ. V lost 5 bases and J lost 9, with 14 bases in between. This CDR3 has 14 residues.

The chain has TRBV9 and TRBJ2-1; maybe TRBD1 (6 bases). CDR3 length equals 13 residues. With 2 bases removed from V and 4 bases from J, the gap between germline ends came to 7 bases. Germline V gene lookup returns CDR1 SGDLS and CDR2 YYNGEE. The CDR3 DNA reads TGTGCCAGCAGCGTCAGGGGATACAATGAGCAGTTCTTC. Protein product: CASSVRGYNEQFF.

The V and J genes are TRBV4-2 and TRBJ2-7; D is tentatively TRBD1 or TRBD2 (7 bases each). Trimming stripped 0 bases from V and 1 base from J, with 13 bases between. CDR1 LGHNA and CDR2 YNFKEQ come from the germline V gene. This CDR3 comprises 16 residues. Written as DNA, the CDR3 is TGTGCCAGCAGCCAAGATACAGGGGAGGGGTCCTACGAGCAGTACTTC. Its protein is CASSQDTGEGSYEQYF.

The gene calls are TRBV11-3 and TRBJ1-2; D possibly corresponds to TRBD1 (6 bases). Germline values: CDR1 SGHNT, CDR2 YENEEA. CDR3 length: 14 amino acids. V was pared by 5 bases and J by 4 bases, with 14 bases between. The CDR3: CASSPTGYGYGYTF. CDR3 DNA: TGTGCCAGCAGCCCCACAGGGTATGGCTATGGCTACACCTTC. Full variable domain (missing parts from reference TRBV11-3 and TRBJ1-2): EAGVVQSPRYKIIEKKQPVAFWCNPISGHNTLYWYLQNLGQGPELLIRYENEEAVDDSQLPKDRFSAERLKGVDSTLKIQPAELGDSAVYLCASSPTGYGYGYTFGSGTRLTVV.

This chain uses TRBV11-2 with TRBJ2-7; D is unclear. The CDR3 has 14 residues. The V end was cut by 0 bases, the J end by 3 bases, with 9 bases between. CDR1 and CDR2 (germline): SGHAT, FQNNGV. This CDR3 reads CASSLDGPSYEQYF. CDR3 in DNA: TGTGCCAGCAGCTTAGACGGACCGAGCTACGAGCAGTACTTC.

The chain uses TRBV19 and TRBJ2-2; TRBD2 is a possible D gene (5 bases). V gave up 5 bases and J gave up 0 bases, with 13 bases separating them. This CDR3 has 16 residues. The V gene's germline CDR1 is LNHDA and CDR2 SQIVND (reference sequence). This CDR3 reads CASSPHGEPNTGELFF. The CDR3 DNA follows: TGTGCCAGTAGTCCACACGGGGAACCGAACACCGGGGAGCTGTTTTTT.

The rearrangement joins TRBV10-3 to TRBJ2-7, with TRBD1 identical over 7 bases. V lost 6 bases to trimming and J lost 2 bases; unmatched junction nucleotides: 4. CDR1 is ENHRY, CDR2 SYGVKD, per germline. The CDR3 covers 13 residues. The CDR3 region is CAISTGTAYEQYF. The CDR3 coding sequence is TGTGCCATCAGCACCGGGACAGCCTACGAGCAGTACTTC.

The chain joins TRBV29-1 to TRBJ2-1; 7 bases are shared with TRBD2. Per the germline V gene, CDR1 is SQVTM and CDR2 is ANQGSEA. This CDR3 spans 14 amino acids. Trimming at V came to 8 bases and at J to 3 bases, leaving 10 bases not matched to a gene. CDR3 protein: CSILGLEGYNEQFF. The DNA of the CDR3 is TGCAGCATACTCGGACTAGAGGGCTACAATGAGCAGTTCTTC.

Concerning this clone: This specimen includes other DNA sequences encoding the same CDR3. The V gene is TRBV19, the J gene TRBJ1-1; 9 bases line up with TRBD1. The germline V gene has CDR1 LNHDA and CDR2 SQIVND (reference sequence). V lost 5 bases to trimming and J lost 5 bases; unmatched junction nucleotides: 0. There are 12 residues in the CDR3. For the CDR3, the DNA is TGTGCCAGTAGTGACAGGGGGACTGAAGCTTTCTTT. Protein: CASSDRGTEAFF.